This TCR beta chain was obtained from a study of blood T cell repertoires in COVID-19. V was trimmed by 0 bases and J by 4 bases, leaving 21 bases between them. The CDR3 contains 19 residues. CDR1 is MGHRA, CDR2 YSYEKL, per germline. Here immunoSEQ multiplex PCR was the method, and the copy in TCRdb shows in-frame clones only, minus some. Of some 400,000 clones listed, around nine tenths are singletons. Cohorts were based on clinical histories the participants reported. The sequencing input was PBMCs or T cells enriched from blood (not recorded which). The V call is TRBV4-1, the J call TRBJ2-2; possible D gene TRBD2, 5 bases. The sequence came from a woman in her twenties or thirties who had recovered from COVID-19. CDR3 residues: CASSQDKATHIRGTGELFF. The CDR3 DNA reads TGCGCCAGCAGCCAAGATAAGGCAACTCACATTCGGGGCACCGGGGAGCTGTTTTTT.